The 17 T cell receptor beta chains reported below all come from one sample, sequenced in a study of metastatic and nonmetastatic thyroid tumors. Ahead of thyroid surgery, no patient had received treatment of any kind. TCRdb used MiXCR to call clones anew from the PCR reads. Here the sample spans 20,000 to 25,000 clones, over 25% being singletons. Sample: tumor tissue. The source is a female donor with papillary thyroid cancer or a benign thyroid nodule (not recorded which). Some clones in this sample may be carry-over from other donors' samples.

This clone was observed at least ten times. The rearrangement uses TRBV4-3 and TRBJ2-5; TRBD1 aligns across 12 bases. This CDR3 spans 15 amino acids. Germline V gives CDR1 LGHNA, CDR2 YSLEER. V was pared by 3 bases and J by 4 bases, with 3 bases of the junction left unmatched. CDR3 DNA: TGCGCCAGCAGCCAGGGGGGACAGGGGGCAGAGACCCAGTACTTC. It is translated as CASSQGGQGAETQYF.

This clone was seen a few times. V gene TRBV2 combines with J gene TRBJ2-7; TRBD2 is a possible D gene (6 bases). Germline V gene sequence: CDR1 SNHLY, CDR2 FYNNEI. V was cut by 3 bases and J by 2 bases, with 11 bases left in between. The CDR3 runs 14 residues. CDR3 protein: CASSELAVPYEQYF. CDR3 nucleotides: TGTGCCAGCAGTGAGTTAGCGGTCCCCTACGAGCAGTACTTC.

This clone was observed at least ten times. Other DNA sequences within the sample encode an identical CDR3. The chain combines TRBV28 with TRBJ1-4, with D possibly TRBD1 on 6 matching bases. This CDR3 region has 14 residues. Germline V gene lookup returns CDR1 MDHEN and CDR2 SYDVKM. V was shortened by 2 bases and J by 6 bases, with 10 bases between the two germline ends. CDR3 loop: CASSLGGADEKLFF. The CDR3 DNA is TGTGCCAGCAGTTTAGGGGGCGCGGATGAAAAACTGTTTTTT.

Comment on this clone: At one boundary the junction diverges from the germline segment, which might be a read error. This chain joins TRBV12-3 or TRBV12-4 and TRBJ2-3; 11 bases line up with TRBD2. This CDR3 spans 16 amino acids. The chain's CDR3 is CAISHGLAGGTDTQYF. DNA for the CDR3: TGTGCCATCAGTCATGGACTAGCGGGTGGCACAGATACGCAGTATTTT.

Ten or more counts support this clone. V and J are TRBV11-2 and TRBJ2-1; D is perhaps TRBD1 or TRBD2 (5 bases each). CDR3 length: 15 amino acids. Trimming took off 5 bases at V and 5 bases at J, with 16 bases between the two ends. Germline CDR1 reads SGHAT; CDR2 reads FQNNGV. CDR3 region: CASSPQPGANNEQFF. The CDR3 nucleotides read TGTGCCAGCAGCCCGCAACCCGGGGCAAACAATGAGCAGTTCTTC.

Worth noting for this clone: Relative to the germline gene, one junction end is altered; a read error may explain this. The CDR3 DNA reads TGTGCCAGCAGCGCGGGCCGCCACGGAGAGGCCCAGTACTTC. Protein sequence: CASSAGRHGEAQYF. The genes are TRBV7-8 and TRBJ2-5; TRBD2 might be the D (5 bases). Germline lookup yields CDR1 SGHVS and CDR2 FQNEAQ. The CDR3 covers 14 residues.

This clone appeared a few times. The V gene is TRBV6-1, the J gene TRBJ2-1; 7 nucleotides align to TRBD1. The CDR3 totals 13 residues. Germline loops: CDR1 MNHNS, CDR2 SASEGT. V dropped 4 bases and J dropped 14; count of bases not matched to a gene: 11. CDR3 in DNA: TGTGCCAGCAGTGTTGGACAGAGGGGGCCTGAGTTCTTC. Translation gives CASSVGQRGPEFF.

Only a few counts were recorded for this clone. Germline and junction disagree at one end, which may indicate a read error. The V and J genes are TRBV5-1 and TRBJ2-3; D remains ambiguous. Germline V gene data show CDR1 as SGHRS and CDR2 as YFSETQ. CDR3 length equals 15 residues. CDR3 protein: CASSLGVQITYTQYF. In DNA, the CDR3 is TGCGCCAGCAGCTTAGGCGTCCAGATCACATATACGCAGTATTTT. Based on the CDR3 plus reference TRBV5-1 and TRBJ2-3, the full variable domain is KAGVTQTPRYLIKTRGQQVTLSCSPISGHRSVSWYQQTPGQGLQFLFEYFSETQRNKGNFPGRFSGRQFSNSRSEMNVSTLELGDSALYLCASSLGVQITYTQYFGPGTRLTVL.

CDR3 amino acids: CASSPDILNEQFF. Here the CDR3 DNA reads TGTGCCAGCAGCCCGGATATTCTTAATGAGCAGTTCTTC. V and J are TRBV5-8 and TRBJ2-1; D is unresolved. The V gene lost 4 bases and the J gene lost 7 bases, with 12 bases spanning the gap. Germline-derived CDR1 and CDR2 are SGHTS and YDEGEE. The CDR3 runs 13 residues.

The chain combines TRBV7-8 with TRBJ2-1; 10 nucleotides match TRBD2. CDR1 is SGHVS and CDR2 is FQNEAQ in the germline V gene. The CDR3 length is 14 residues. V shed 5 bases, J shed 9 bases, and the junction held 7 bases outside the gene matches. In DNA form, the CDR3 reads TGTGCCAGCAGCCTCGGGACTAGCGCAATTGAGCAGTTCTTC. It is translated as CASSLGTSAIEQFF.

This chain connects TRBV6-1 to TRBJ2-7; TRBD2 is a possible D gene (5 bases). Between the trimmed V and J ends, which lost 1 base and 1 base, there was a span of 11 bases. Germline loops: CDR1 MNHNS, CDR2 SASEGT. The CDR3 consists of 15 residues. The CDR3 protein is CASSEDDGDSYEQYF. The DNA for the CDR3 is TGTGCCAGCAGTGAAGATGACGGGGATTCCTACGAGCAGTACTTC.

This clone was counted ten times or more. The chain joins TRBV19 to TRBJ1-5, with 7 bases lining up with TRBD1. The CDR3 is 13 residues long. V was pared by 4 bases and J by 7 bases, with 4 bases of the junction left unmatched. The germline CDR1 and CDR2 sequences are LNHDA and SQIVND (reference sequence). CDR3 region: CASSRQGEQPQHF. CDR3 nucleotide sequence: TGTGCCAGTAGTAGACAGGGTGAGCAGCCCCAGCATTTT.

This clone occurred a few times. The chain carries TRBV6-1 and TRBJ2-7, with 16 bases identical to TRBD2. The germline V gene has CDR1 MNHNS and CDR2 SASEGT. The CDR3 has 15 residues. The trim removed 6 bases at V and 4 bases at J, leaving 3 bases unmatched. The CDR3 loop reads CASSGTSGRGYEQYF. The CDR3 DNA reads TGTGCCAGCAGCGGGACTAGCGGGAGGGGATACGAGCAGTACTTC.

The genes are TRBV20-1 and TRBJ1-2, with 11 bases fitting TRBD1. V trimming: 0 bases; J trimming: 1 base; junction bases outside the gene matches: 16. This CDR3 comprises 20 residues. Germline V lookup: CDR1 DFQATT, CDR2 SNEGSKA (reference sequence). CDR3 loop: CSARDNLGRTGGFFNYGYTF. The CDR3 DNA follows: TGCAGTGCTAGAGATAATCTCGGGAGGACAGGGGGCTTTTTTAACTATGGCTACACCTTC.

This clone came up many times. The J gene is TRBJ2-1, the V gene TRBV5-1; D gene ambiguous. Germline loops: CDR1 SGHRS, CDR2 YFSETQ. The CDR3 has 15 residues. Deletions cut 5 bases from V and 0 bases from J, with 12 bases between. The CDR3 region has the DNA TGCGCCAGCAGGCTTGACCAAAGCTCCTACAATGAGCAGTTCTTC. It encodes CASRLDQSSYNEQFF. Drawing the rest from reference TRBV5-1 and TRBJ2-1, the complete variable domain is KAGVTQTPRYLIKTRGQQVTLSCSPISGHRSVSWYQQTPGQGLQFLFEYFSETQRNKGNFPGRFSGRQFSNSRSEMNVSTLELGDSALYLCASRLDQSSYNEQFFGPGTRLTVL.

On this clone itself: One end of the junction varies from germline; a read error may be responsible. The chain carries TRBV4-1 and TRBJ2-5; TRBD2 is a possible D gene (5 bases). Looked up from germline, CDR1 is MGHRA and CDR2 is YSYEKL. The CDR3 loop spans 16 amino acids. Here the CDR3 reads CASSQLNLWLGETHYF. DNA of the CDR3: TGCGCCAGCAGCCAATTGAACCTGTGGTTGGGAGAGACCCATTACTTC.

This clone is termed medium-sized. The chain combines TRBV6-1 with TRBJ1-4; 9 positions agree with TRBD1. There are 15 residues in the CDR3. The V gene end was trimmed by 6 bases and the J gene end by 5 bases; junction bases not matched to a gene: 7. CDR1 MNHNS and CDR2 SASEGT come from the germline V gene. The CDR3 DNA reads TGTGCCAGCAGACCCCGAGACAGGGGGAATGAAAAACTGTTTTTT. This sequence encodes CASRPRDRGNEKLFF.